This T cell receptor beta chain was recovered during a study of blood T cell repertoires in COVID-19. Study details: The samples span acute and convalescent COVID-19 from the United States, Italy and Spain.

V shed 2 bases and J 12 bases; nucleotides not matched to a gene: 12. CDR1 and CDR2 (germline): GTSNPN, SVGIG (reference sequence). The CDR3 totals 13 residues. In the original analysis: Researchers report that nucleated cell counts were estimated from reference gene primer amplification. Produced via immunoSEQ multiplex PCR; TCRdb's table is partial and in-frame only. That table is the source of V, J and clone size, and D and trimming were worked out from the DNA. The sample has 260,000 or so clones; under 90% are singletons. The receptor's source is a man between 18 and 29 years old who had recovered from COVID-19. The chain joins TRBV30 to TRBJ1-2; TRBD1 aligns across 7 bases. The specimen sequenced was PBMCs or T cells enriched from blood (not recorded which). This CDR3 reads CAWSTQVGQRNTF. CDR3 sequence (DNA): TGTGCCTGGAGTACCCAGGTGGGACAGCGGAACACCTTC. The full variable domain, its missing parts supplied by reference TRBV30 and TRBJ1-2, is SQTIHQWPATLVQPVGSPLSLECTVEGTSNPNLYWYRQAAGRGLQLLFYSVGIGQISSEVPQNLSASRPQDRQFILSSKKLLLSDSGFYLCAWSTQVGQRNTFGSGTRLTVV.